This T cell receptor (beta chain) came from a study of human T cells and chemical hapten exposure. Whole-study results and caveats: Controls had significantly fewer large CDR3 similarity clusters than were formed by expanded TCRs.

TCRdb redid the calling of the RACE reads with MiXCR, one entry per CDR3 protein. The sample records approximately 400,000 distinct CDR3 sequences, more than 4.5% being singletons. Notes on this clonotype: Its target is unknown.

V shed 9 bases, J shed 0 bases, and the junction held 8 bases outside the gene matches. CDR1 and CDR2 from the germline V gene are SGHRS and YFSETQ. The CDR3 sequence is 15 residues long. Time point given: patch test 1, 2 weeks after DPC sensitization. Treatment in this sample: therapeutic diphenylcyclopropenone sensitization with weekly scalp DPC. Donors were 18 to 70-year-old alopecia patients suitable for DPC. The sequence came from a woman between 50 and 59 years old with alopecia areata. Some clones in this sample may be carry-over from other donors' samples. The material was whole blood, obtained in connection with sensitization to the hapten diphenylcyclopropenone (DPC). The rearrangement links TRBV5-1 to TRBJ2-3; 9 bases map to TRBD2. Written as DNA, the CDR3 is TGCGCCAACAGTTTAGCGGGGGCCAGCACAGATACGCAGTATTTT. This gives the protein CANSLAGASTDTQYF. Full variable domain (outside the CDR3, taken from reference TRBV5-1 and TRBJ2-3): KAGVTQTPRYLIKTRGQQVTLSCSPISGHRSVSWYQQTPGQGLQFLFEYFSETQRNKGNFPGRFSGRQFSNSRSEMNVSTLELGDSALYLCANSLAGASTDTQYFGPGTRLTVL.